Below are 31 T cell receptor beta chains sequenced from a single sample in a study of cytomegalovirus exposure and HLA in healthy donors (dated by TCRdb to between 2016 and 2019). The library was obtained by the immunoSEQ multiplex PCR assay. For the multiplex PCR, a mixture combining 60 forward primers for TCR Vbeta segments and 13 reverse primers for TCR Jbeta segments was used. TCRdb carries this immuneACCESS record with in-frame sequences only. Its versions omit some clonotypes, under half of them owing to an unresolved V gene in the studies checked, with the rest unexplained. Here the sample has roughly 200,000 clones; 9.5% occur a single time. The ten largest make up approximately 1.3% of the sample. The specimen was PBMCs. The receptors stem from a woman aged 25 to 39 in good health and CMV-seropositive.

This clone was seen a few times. The CDR3 DNA reads as TGTGCCAGCAGTGAACAGCAGGGGGGTATAGGGGGCTACACCTTC. Translation: CASSEQQGGIGGYTF. This rearrangement joins TRBV2 to TRBJ1-2; 7 nucleotides align to TRBD1. Germline lookup yields CDR1 SNHLY and CDR2 FYNNEI. The V gene end was trimmed by 2 bases and the J gene end by 8 bases; junction bases not matched to a gene: 11. The CDR3 is 15 residues long.

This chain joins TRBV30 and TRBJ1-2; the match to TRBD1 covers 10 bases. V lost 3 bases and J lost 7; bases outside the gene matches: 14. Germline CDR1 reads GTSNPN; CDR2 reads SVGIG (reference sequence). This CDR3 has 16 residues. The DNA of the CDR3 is TGTGCCTGGAGCCCCCCAGGGACAGGGGCCAGGAGTGGCTACACCTTC. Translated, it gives CAWSPPGTGARSGYTF.

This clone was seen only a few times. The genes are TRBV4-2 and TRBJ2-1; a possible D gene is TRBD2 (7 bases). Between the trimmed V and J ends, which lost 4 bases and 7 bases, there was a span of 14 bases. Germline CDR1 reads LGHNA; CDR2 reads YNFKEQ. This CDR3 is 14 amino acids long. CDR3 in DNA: TGTGCCAGCAGCCCTAGCGGAGGGGGGAATGAGCAGTTCTTC. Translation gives CASSPSGGGNEQFF.

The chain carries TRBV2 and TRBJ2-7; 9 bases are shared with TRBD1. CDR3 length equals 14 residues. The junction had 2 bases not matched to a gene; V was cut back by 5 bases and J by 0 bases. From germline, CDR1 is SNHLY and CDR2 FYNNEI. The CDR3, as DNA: TGTGCCAGCAGTCGACAGGGGGACTCCTACGAGCAGTACTTC. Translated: CASSRQGDSYEQYF.

CDR3 DNA sequence: TGTGCCAGTAGGGGGACAGGCTCTTGGGGGACAGATACGCAGTATTTT. Protein product: CASRGTGSWGTDTQYF. V gene TRBV19 combines with J gene TRBJ2-3; 8 bases map to TRBD1. The CDR3 length is 16 residues. The germline V gene encodes CDR1 LNHDA and CDR2 SQIVND (reference sequence). The junction had 11 bases not matched to a gene; V was cut back by 6 bases and J by 3 bases. Together with reference TRBV19 and TRBJ2-3, the CDR3 gives the full variable domain: DGGITQSPKYLFRKEGQNVTLSCEQNLNHDAMYWYRQDPGQGLRLIYYSQIVNDFQKGDIAEGYSVSREKKESFPLTVTSAQKNPTAFYLCASRGTGSWGTDTQYFGPGTRLTVL.

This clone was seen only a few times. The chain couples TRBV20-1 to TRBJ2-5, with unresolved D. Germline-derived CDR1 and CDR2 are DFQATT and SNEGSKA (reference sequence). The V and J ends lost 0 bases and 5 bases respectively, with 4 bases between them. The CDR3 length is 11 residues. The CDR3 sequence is CSARDRETQYF. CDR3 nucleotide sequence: TGCAGTGCTAGAGATCGGGAGACCCAGTACTTC.

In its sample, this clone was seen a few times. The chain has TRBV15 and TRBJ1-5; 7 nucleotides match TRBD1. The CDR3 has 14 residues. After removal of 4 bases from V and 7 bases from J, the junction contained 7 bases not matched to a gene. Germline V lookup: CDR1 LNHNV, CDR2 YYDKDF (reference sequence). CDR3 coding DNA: TGTGCCACCAGCAAAGACAGGGTTACCCAGCCCCAGCATTTT. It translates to CATSKDRVTQPQHF.

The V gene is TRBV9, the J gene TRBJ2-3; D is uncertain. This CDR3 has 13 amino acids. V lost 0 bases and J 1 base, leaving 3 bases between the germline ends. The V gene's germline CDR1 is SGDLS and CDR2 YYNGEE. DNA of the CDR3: TGTGCCAGCAGCGTAGTCGGCACAGATACGCAGTATTTT. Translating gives CASSVVGTDTQYF. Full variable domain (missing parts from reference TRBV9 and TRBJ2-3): DSGVTQTPKHLITATGQRVTLRCSPRSGDLSVYWYQQSLDQGLQFLIQYYNGEERAKGNILERFSAQQFPDLHSELNLSSLELGDSALYFCASSVVGTDTQYFGPGTRLTVL.

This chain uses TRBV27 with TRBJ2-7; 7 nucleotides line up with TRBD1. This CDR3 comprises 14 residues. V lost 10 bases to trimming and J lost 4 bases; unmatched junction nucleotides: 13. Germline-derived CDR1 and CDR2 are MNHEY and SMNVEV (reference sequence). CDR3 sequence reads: CATRKQGQLYEQYF. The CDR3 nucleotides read TGTGCCACTCGGAAACAGGGGCAACTATACGAGCAGTACTTC.

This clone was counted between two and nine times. For the CDR3, the DNA is TGCGCCAGCAGCTCTCAGGGGGTGGGGGCCAACGTCCTGACTTTC. Its protein product is CASSSQGVGANVLTF. V gene TRBV5-1 combines with J gene TRBJ2-6; 7 bases map to TRBD1. V gave up 3 bases and J gave up 4 bases; unmatched junction bases: 4. CDR3 length equals 15 residues. The germline gives CDR1 SGHRS, CDR2 YFSETQ.

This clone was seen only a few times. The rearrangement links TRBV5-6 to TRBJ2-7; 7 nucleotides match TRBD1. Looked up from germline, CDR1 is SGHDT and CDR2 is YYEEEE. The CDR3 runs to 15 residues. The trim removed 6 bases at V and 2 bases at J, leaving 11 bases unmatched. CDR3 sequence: CASTVGQSGTYEQYF. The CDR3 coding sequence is TGTGCCAGCACCGTGGGACAGAGTGGCACCTACGAGCAGTACTTC.

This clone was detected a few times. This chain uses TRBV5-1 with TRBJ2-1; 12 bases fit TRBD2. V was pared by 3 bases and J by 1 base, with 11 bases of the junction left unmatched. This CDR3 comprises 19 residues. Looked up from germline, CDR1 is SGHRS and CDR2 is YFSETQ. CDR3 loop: CASSSLSGTSGHSYNEQFF. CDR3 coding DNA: TGCGCCAGCAGCTCCCTATCGGGGACTAGCGGGCATTCCTACAATGAGCAGTTCTTC. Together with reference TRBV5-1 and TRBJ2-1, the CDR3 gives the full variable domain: KAGVTQTPRYLIKTRGQQVTLSCSPISGHRSVSWYQQTPGQGLQFLFEYFSETQRNKGNFPGRFSGRQFSNSRSEMNVSTLELGDSALYLCASSSLSGTSGHSYNEQFFGPGTRLTVL.

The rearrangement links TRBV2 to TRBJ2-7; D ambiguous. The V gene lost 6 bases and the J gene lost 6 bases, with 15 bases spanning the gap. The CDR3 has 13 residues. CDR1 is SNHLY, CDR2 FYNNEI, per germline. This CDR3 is CASSVFGQTEQYF. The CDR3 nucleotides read TGTGCCAGCAGCGTCTTCGGTCAAACCGAGCAGTACTTC.

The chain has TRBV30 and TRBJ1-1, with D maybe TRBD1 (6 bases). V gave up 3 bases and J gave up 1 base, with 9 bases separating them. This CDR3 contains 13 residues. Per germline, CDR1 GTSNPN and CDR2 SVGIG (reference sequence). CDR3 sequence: CAWSLQGNTEAFF. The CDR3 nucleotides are TGTGCCTGGAGCTTACAGGGGAACACTGAAGCTTTCTTT.

The CDR3 nucleotides read TGTGCCAGCAGCTTGGAGGCGGGGCTCAATCAGCCCCAGCATTTT. Protein: CASSLEAGLNQPQHF. The V gene is TRBV5-5, the J gene TRBJ1-5; tentatively, D is TRBD1 (5 bases). The CDR3 sequence is 15 residues long. The V and J ends lost 0 bases and 3 bases respectively, with 10 bases between them. Germline CDR1 reads SGHKS; CDR2 reads YYEKEE (reference sequence).

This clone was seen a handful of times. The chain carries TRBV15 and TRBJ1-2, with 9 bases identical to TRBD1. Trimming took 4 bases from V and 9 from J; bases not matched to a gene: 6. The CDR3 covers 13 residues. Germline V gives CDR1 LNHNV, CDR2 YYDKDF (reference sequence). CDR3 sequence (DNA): TGTGCCACCAGCAAAACAGGGGGCGGAAGCTACACCTTC. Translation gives CATSKTGGGSYTF. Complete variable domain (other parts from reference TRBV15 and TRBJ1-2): DAMVIQNPRYQVTQFGKPVTLSCSQTLNHNVMYWYQQKSSQAPKLLFHYYDKDFNNEADTPDNFQSRRPNTSFCFLDIRSPGLGDTAMYLCATSKTGGGSYTFGSGTRLTVV.

The DNA of the CDR3 is TGCAGCGTTGGGGGGGGGCCAGGGCAGTCCTACGAGCAGTACTTC. Translation: CSVGGGPGQSYEQYF. The chain is built from TRBV29-1 and TRBJ2-7; D is possibly TRBD2 (7 bases). The V gene's germline CDR1 is SQVTM and CDR2 ANQGSEA. The CDR3 has 15 amino acids. V lost 4 bases and J lost 1, with 17 bases in between.

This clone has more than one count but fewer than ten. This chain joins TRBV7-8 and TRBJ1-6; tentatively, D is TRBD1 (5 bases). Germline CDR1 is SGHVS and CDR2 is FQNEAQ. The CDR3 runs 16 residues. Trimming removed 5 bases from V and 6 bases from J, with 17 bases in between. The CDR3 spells CASSPTGGRGNSPLHF. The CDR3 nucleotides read TGTGCCAGCAGCCCCACAGGCGGGAGGGGTAATTCACCCCTCCACTTT.

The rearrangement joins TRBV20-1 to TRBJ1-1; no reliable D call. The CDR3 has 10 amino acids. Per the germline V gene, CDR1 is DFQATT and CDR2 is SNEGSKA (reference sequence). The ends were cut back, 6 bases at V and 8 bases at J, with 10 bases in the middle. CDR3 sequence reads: CSARIREAFF. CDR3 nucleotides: TGCAGTGCCAGAATCCGGGAAGCTTTCTTT.

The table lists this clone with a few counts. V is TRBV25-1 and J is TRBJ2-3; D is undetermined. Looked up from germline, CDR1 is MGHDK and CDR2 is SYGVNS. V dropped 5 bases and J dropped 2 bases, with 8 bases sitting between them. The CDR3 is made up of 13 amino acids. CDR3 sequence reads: CASSFQITDTQYF. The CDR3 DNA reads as TGTGCCAGCAGTTTCCAGATCACAGATACGCAGTATTTT.

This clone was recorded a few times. CDR3 nucleotides: TGTGCCAGTACCGAGACAGTGTTTAATCAGCCCCAGCATTTT. Its protein product is CASTETVFNQPQHF. The J gene is TRBJ1-5, the V gene TRBV2, with D perhaps TRBD1 (5 bases). Germline V gives CDR1 SNHLY, CDR2 FYNNEI. V lost 9 bases and J 4 bases, leaving 16 bases between the germline ends. CDR3 length: 14 residues.

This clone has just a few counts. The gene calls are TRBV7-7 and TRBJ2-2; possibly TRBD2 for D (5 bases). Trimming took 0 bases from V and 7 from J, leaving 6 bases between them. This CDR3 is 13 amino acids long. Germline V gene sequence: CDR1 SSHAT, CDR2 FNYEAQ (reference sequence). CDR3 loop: CASSLAEDGELFF. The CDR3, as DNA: TGTGCCAGCAGCTTAGCGGAGGACGGGGAGCTGTTTTTT.

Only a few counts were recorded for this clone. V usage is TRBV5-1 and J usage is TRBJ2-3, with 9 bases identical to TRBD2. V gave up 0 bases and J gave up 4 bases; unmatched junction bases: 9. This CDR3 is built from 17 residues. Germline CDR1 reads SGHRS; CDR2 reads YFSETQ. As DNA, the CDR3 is TGCGCCAGCAGCTTGGCTTCGTCGGGCGGGAGGGCAGATACGCAGTATTTT. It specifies CASSLASSGGRADTQYF.

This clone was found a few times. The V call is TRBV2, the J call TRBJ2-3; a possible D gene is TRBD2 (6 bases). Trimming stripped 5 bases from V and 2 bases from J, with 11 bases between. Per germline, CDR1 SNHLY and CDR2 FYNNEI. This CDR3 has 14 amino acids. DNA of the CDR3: TGTGCCAGCAGTCGGGGCGGGAACACAGATACGCAGTATTTT. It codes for CASSRGGNTDTQYF.

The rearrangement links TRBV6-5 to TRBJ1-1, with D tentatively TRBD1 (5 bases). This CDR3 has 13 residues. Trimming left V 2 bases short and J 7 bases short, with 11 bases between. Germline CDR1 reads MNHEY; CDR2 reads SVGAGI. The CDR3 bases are TGTGCCAGCAGTTACGGGCAGGGCGGTGAAGCTTTCTTT. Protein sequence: CASSYGQGGEAFF.

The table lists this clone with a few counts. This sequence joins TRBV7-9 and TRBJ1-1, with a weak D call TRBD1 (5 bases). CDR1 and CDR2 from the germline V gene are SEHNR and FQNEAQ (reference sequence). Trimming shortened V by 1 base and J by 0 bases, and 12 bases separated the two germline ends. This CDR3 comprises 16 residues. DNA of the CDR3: TGTGCCAGCAGCTTAGGCGGCGGGGGGATGAACACTGAAGCTTTCTTT. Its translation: CASSLGGGGMNTEAFF.

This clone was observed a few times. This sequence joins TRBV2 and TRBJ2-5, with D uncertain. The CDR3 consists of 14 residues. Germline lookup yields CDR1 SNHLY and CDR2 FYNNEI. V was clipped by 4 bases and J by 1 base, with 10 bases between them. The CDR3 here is CASSVITAQETQYF. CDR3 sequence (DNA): TGTGCCAGCAGTGTGATAACAGCCCAAGAGACCCAGTACTTC.

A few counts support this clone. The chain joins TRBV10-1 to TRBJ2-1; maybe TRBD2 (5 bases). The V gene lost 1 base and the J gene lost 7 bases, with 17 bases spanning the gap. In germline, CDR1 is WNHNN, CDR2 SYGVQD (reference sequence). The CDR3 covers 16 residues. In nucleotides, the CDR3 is TGCGCCAGCAGTGAGTTAGCAAGGGAGTTAAGGAATGAGCAGTTCTTC. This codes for CASSELARELRNEQFF.

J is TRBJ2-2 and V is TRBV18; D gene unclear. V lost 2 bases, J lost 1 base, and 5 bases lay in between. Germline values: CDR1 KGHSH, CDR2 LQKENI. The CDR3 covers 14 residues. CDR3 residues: CASSPGQNTGELFF. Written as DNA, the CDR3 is TGTGCCAGCTCACCAGGGCAGAACACCGGGGAGCTGTTTTTT.

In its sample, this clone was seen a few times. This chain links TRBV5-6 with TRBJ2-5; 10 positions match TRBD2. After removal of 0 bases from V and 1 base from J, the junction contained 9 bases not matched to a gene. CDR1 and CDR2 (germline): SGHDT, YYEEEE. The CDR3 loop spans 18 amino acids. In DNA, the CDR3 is TGTGCCAGCAGCTTGGGGAGGCTAGCGGGAGTTCGCCAAGAGACCCAGTACTTC. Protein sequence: CASSLGRLAGVRQETQYF.

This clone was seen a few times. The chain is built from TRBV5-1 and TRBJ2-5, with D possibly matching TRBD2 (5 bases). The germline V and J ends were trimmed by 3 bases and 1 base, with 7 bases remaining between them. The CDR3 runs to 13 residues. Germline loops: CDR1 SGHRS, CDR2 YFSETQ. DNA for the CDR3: TGCGCCAGCAGCTCGGACTTCCAAGAGACCCAGTACTTC. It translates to CASSSDFQETQYF.